The 21 T cell receptor beta chains given below trace back to one sample, sequenced in a study of cytomegalovirus exposure and HLA in healthy donors (dated by TCRdb to 2015 to 2018). Libraries came from the immunoSEQ multiplex PCR assay. For the multiplex PCR, a mixture combining 60 forward primers for TCR Vbeta segments and 13 reverse primers for TCR Jbeta segments was used. Imported from immuneACCESS, the table was reduced by TCRdb to in-frame sequences with V and J called. These copies leave out some clones; in studies compared against another copy, an unresolved V gene accounts for under half, and the cause of the remainder is not known. This sample is represented by 100,000 to 150,000 clones; about 75% of them were singletons. Jointly, the top ten make up roughly 3% of the sample. Input material: PBMCs. The receptor set was obtained from a woman in her thirties or forties in good health and CMV-seropositive.

The chain carries TRBV18 and TRBJ2-7, with 14 nucleotides matching TRBD2. The CDR3 consists of 16 residues. V lost 3 bases to trimming and J lost 1 base; unmatched junction nucleotides: 2. Germline V lookup: CDR1 KGHSH, CDR2 LQKENI. The CDR3 sequence is CASSPGTSGSSYEQYF. Written as DNA, the CDR3 is TGTGCCAGCTCACCTGGGACTAGCGGGAGTTCCTACGAGCAGTACTTC.

The chain uses TRBV4-3 and TRBJ2-7; D may be TRBD1 (6 bases). The CDR3 is made up of 14 amino acids. The V end lost 0 bases, the J end lost 2 bases, and 8 bases lay between the germline ends. The V gene's germline CDR1 is LGHNA and CDR2 YSLEER. The DNA of the CDR3 is TGCGCCAGCAGCCAAGATTGGGGGCCCTACGAGCAGTACTTC. This gives the protein CASSQDWGPYEQYF.

The rearrangement links TRBV5-1 to TRBJ1-5; unclear D gene. The CDR3 contains 14 residues. V was shortened by 0 bases and J by 1 base, with 5 bases between the two germline ends. Germline CDR1 and CDR2: SGHRS and YFSETQ. The CDR3 nucleotides are TGCGCCAGCAGCTTGGGTCAGAGCAATCAGCCCCAGCATTTT. It codes for CASSLGQSNQPQHF.

CDR3 coding DNA: TGTGCCAGCAGGCTTACAGACAGGAACACTGAAGCTTTCTTT. The encoded protein is CASRLTDRNTEAFF. The V gene is TRBV28, the J gene TRBJ1-1, with D possibly TRBD1 on 5 matching bases. The CDR3 is 14 residues long. The germline V gene encodes CDR1 MDHEN and CDR2 SYDVKM. V was shortened by 6 bases and J by 1 base, with 12 bases between the two germline ends. Supplemented by reference TRBV28 and TRBJ1-1, the full variable domain reads DVKVTQSSRYLVKRTGEKVFLECVQDMDHENMFWYRQDPGLGLRLIYFSYDVKMKEKGDIPEGYSVSREKKERFSLILESASTNQTSMYLCASRLTDRNTEAFFGQGTRLTVV.

The chain carries TRBV5-6 and TRBJ2-1; D remains unclear. The V end lost 0 bases, the J end lost 3 bases, and 7 bases lay between the germline ends. The CDR3 is 14 amino acids. CDR1 is SGHDT and CDR2 is YYEEEE in the germline V gene. CDR3: CASSLEQYYNEQFF. CDR3 in DNA: TGTGCCAGCAGCTTGGAACAGTACTACAATGAGCAGTTCTTC.

The J gene is TRBJ1-6, the V gene TRBV9, with 8 bases matching TRBD1. Germline V gives CDR1 SGDLS, CDR2 YYNGEE. With V trimmed by 2 bases and J by 10 bases, 5 bases remained unmatched. The CDR3 contains 14 residues. The CDR3 bases are TGTGCCAGCAGCGTGGAGACAGGGGACTCACCCCTCCACTTT. Its protein is CASSVETGDSPLHF.

The chain has TRBV6-5 and TRBJ1-6, with D perhaps TRBD1 (6 bases). V was shortened by 7 bases and J by 5 bases, with 12 bases between the two germline ends. Germline lookup yields CDR1 MNHEY and CDR2 SVGAGI. The length of the CDR3 is 14 residues. The CDR3 bases are TGTGCCAGCAAGCCGGGACACCATAATTCACCCCTCCACTTT. This translates into CASKPGHHNSPLHF.

This CDR3 is CASNRNRGLTEAFF. The CDR3 DNA sequence: TGTGCCAGCAACCGAAATAGGGGGCTCACTGAAGCTTTCTTT. V usage is TRBV11-2 and J usage is TRBJ1-1, with 7 bases lining up with TRBD1. Per germline, CDR1 SGHAT and CDR2 FQNNGV. The CDR3 is 14 amino acids. J gave up 4 bases and V 7 bases, and 9 bases lay outside the gene matches.

The CDR3 DNA reads TGCAGCGTCGAGGGGGACAGGGGGCGCAGGGATGAGCAGTTCTTC. Translated: CSVEGDRGRRDEQFF. The chain employs TRBV29-1 and TRBJ2-1, with 12 bases lining up with TRBD1. V shed 6 bases and J 8 bases; nucleotides not matched to a gene: 11. The germline gives CDR1 SQVTM, CDR2 ANQGSEA. The CDR3 has 15 amino acids.

The chain combines TRBV30 with TRBJ1-5, with D tentatively TRBD1 (5 bases). V lost 0 bases to trimming and J lost 0 bases, with 9 bases between them. Germline values: CDR1 GTSNPN, CDR2 SVGIG (reference sequence). The CDR3 runs 15 residues. CDR3 sequence (DNA): TGTGCCTGGAGTGTTCAGGGCGGTAGCAATCAGCCCCAGCATTTT. Translating gives CAWSVQGGSNQPQHF.

This chain joins TRBV9 and TRBJ1-2; the D is unclear. CDR1 and CDR2 from the germline V gene are SGDLS and YYNGEE. Between the trimmed V and J ends, which lost 0 bases and 4 bases, there was a span of 7 bases. This CDR3 has 13 residues. CDR3 loop: CASSVDSSYGYTF. CDR3 in DNA: TGTGCCAGCAGCGTAGATAGTAGCTATGGCTACACCTTC.

This clone was observed a handful of times. The chain carries TRBV7-3 and TRBJ2-7; TRBD1 is a possible D gene (6 bases). Trimming left V 2 bases short and J 4 bases short, with 15 bases between. This CDR3 has 15 amino acids. Per the germline V gene, CDR1 is SGHTA and CDR2 is FQGTGA. The CDR3 spells CASSLGPAGVYEQYF. DNA for the CDR3: TGTGCCAGCAGCTTAGGTCCCGCAGGGGTTTACGAGCAGTACTTC. The whole variable domain, remainder taken from reference TRBV7-3 and TRBJ2-7, is GAGVSQTPSNKVTEKGKYVELRCDPISGHTALYWYRQSLGQGPEFLIYFQGTGAADDSGLPNDRFFAVRPEGSVSTLKIQRTERGDSAVYLCASSLGPAGVYEQYFGPGTRLTVT.

This clone was found once. The chain employs TRBV9 and TRBJ2-2; 7 nucleotides agree with TRBD1. The length of the CDR3 is 13 residues. With V trimmed by 3 bases and J by 7 bases, 3 bases remained unmatched. Germline lookup yields CDR1 SGDLS and CDR2 YYNGEE. The CDR3 DNA is TGTGCCAGCAGCGCCAGGGGGTACGGGGAGCTGTTTTTT. Amino acid sequence: CASSARGYGELFF.

The rearrangement uses TRBV6-5 and TRBJ2-7; 10 bases fit TRBD1. The CDR3 spans 14 residues. Germline trimming cut 6 bases from V and 4 bases from J; bases unmatched to any gene: 6. Germline V gives CDR1 MNHEY, CDR2 SVGAGI. The CDR3 DNA sequence: TGTGCCAGCAGACTGACAGGGGGCGAGTACGAGCAGTACTTC. Translation: CASRLTGGEYEQYF.

The chain links TRBV6-6 to TRBJ1-2; TRBD1 might be the D (6 bases). CDR1 MNHNY and CDR2 SVGAGI come from the germline V gene (reference sequence). This CDR3 spans 12 amino acids. Trimming left V 11 bases short and J 8 bases short, with 18 bases between. CDR3 loop: CALGGGARGYTF. In DNA form, the CDR3 reads TGTGCCCTCGGAGGGGGGGCGAGGGGCTACACCTTC.

This sequence joins TRBV4-3 and TRBJ2-1; D perhaps matches TRBD2 (6 bases). V lost 0 bases to trimming and J lost 7 bases, with 19 bases between them. Per the germline V gene, CDR1 is LGHNA and CDR2 is YSLEER. There are 17 residues in the CDR3. The CDR3 loop is CASSQDWIGGTSNEQFF. CDR3 in DNA: TGCGCCAGCAGCCAAGATTGGATCGGGGGTACGAGTAATGAGCAGTTCTTC.

The chain links TRBV5-4 to TRBJ1-4; 9 nucleotides align to TRBD1. CDR3 length equals 14 residues. J was trimmed by 7 bases and V by 3 bases; bases with no gene match: 4. CDR1 and CDR2 (germline): SGHNT, YYREEE (reference sequence). CDR3 sequence: CASSWGQGGEKLFF. The CDR3, as DNA: TGTGCCAGCAGCTGGGGACAGGGAGGTGAAAAACTGTTTTTT. Together with reference TRBV5-4 and TRBJ1-4, the CDR3 gives the full variable domain: ETGVTQSPTHLIKTRGQQVTLRCSSQSGHNTVSWYQQALGQGPQFIFQYYREEENGRGNFPPRFSGLQFPNYSSELNVNALELDDSALYLCASSWGQGGEKLFFGSGTQLSVL.

The chain couples TRBV6-4 to TRBJ2-7; 15 bases align to TRBD2. After removal of 4 bases from V and 3 bases from J, the junction contained 4 bases not matched to a gene. The CDR3 has 16 amino acids. CDR1 is MRHNA and CDR2 is SNTAGT in the germline V gene. The CDR3 here is CASSGGLAGGSYEQYF. The CDR3 coding sequence is TGTGCCAGCAGTGGAGGACTAGCGGGAGGGAGCTACGAGCAGTACTTC.

The CDR3 DNA sequence: TGTGCCAGCAGAGACAGGGGGCGCGGATACGAGCAGTACTTC. Its protein product is CASRDRGRGYEQYF. This chain connects TRBV2 to TRBJ2-7, with 10 bases matching TRBD1. Germline V gene sequence: CDR1 SNHLY, CDR2 FYNNEI. The CDR3 extends over 14 amino acids. The J segment lost 4 bases and the V segment lost 6 bases, leaving 6 bases of the junction unmatched. The full variable domain, completed using reference TRBV2 and TRBJ2-7, is EPEVTQTPSHQVTQMGQEVILRCVPISNHLYFYWYRQILGQKVEFLVSFYNNEISEKSEIFDDQFSVERPDGSNFTLKIRSTKLEDSAMYFCASRDRGRGYEQYFGPGTRLTVT.

The chain couples TRBV7-9 to TRBJ1-1, with no clear D. Germline V CDR1 and CDR2: SEHNR, FQNEAQ (reference sequence). The CDR3 covers 14 residues. V lost 2 bases, J lost 2 bases, and 9 bases lay in between. CDR3 loop: CASSLKPINTEAFF. The CDR3 nucleotides are TGTGCCAGCAGCTTAAAGCCGATTAACACTGAAGCTTTCTTT.

The rearrangement uses TRBV7-6 and TRBJ2-5, with 9 bases lining up with TRBD1. The CDR3 is 14 residues long. V lost 5 bases and J lost 3; bases outside the gene matches: 4. Germline lookup yields CDR1 SGHVS and CDR2 FNYEAQ. The chain's CDR3 is CASSVGQGKETQYF. CDR3 DNA sequence: TGTGCCAGCAGCGTTGGACAGGGGAAAGAGACCCAGTACTTC.